This TCR beta chain was captured by sequencing in a study of glioma-infiltrating T cells after dendritic cell vaccination. The table came from immunoSEQ multiplex PCR; TCRdb's copy has only in-frame clones and leaves some out. The sample holds about 32,000 clones, 90% seen once. CDR3 length equals 15 residues. Trimming cost V 2 bases and J 1 base, with 12 bases left between them. Per germline, CDR1 MNHEY and CDR2 SVGAGI. Sequences were derived from blood, sampled before dendritic cell vaccination. This TCR derives from a human donor with glioblastoma. J is TRBJ2-7 and V is TRBV6-5; the D gene is possibly TRBD1 (6 bases). The CDR3 sequence: CASSYVQGLSYEQYF. In nucleotides, the CDR3 is TGTGCCAGCAGTTACGTACAGGGCTTGTCCTACGAGCAGTACTTC.